Detailed here is one T cell receptor beta chain. The sample is drawn from a study of blood T cell repertoires in COVID-19. Overall study context: The study drew acute and convalescent COVID-19 samples from the United States, Italy and Spain.

Assay: immunoSEQ multiplex PCR; the TCRdb copy retains only in-frame clones and omits some. The sample has roughly 120,000 clones, about 85% seen once. The CDR3 length is 13 residues. Sequences were obtained from peripheral blood. The TCR sequence derives from a man aged 35 to 55 with acute or convalescent COVID-19. The V and J genes are TRBV7-5 and TRBJ1-2; TRBD1, the D gene given by the table, was not confirmed from the DNA. TRBV7-5 is classified as a pseudogene. As DNA, the CDR3 is TGTGCCAGAAAAAGGGGGAACCTTTATGGCTACACCTTC. This gives the protein CARKRGNLYGYTF.